This entry concerns a single TCR beta chain. Its antigen remains undetermined. No clone much larger than this one lies a single base away; base qualities are absent. The germline V gene provides CDR1 SGDLS and CDR2 YYNGEE. For this chain, trimming is 0 bases at the V end and 8 bases at the J end, and the number of junction bases without a gene match is 7. The CDR3 covers 15 residues, taking in both the cysteine and the phenylalanine. Only the CDR3 portion is preserved as DNA: 45 bases, with reading frame beginning at the first base. TCRbeta CDR3 regions were amplified from genomic DNA by means of the immunoSEQ Assay, a bias-controlled multiplex PCR. The original pipeline was this. The number of nucleated cells in each sample was estimated from the amplification of reference gene primers within the assay. To quantify the absolute abundance of each unique TCRbeta CDR3 rearrangement, sequence reads were collapsed and filtered. Productive Simpson clonality was computed per sample as the square root of Simpson's diversity index over productive rearrangements. TCRdb obtained this table from immuneACCESS and retained in-frame rearrangements with V and J assigned. These tables miss some clones; where compared with another copy, unresolved V genes account for less than half of the shortfall, and the remainder is unexplained. Clone size and V and J calls were adopted from that table, with D and trimming inferred from the DNA. The sample profile shows roughly 140,000 clones; roughly 85% of them were found once. The ten top clones hold approximately 8% of the sample.

The sample originates from a study of blood T cell repertoires in COVID-19 (dated by TCRdb to 2018 to 2020). About the study as a whole: The collaborator samples originated in the United States, Italy and Spain and spanned the acute and convalescent phases of COVID-19. The prospective study material was composed of cDNA or gDNA derived from T cells, B-cell-depleted T cells, or PBMCs. Deeply sampled blood TCRbeta repertoires from subjects exposed to, actively infected with, or recovered from COVID-19 were included in the dataset. The repertoires were made available in a free public database intended to serve as a resource for research on the immune response to SARS-CoV-2. Samples were obtained from the ongoing ImmuneRACE study (first 160 participants) and from 1,254 subjects provided by 6 global collaborators. The sample metadata nearly always contained a de-identified subject ID, COVID-19 status, age in years and sex. Where HLA class I and class II types were available, the types were taken from metadata supplied by the sample provider, not from assay-based typing.

Study-wide conclusions, independent of this receptor: The quantity of clinical and demographic metadata differed by source and by participant and was supplied without curation.

One collaborating source in Seattle enrolled patients while the patients were actively infected and followed the patients over time throughout the course of disease. The collaborating institutions used their own protocols to collect whole blood in K2EDTA tubes. For TCRbeta analysis, collaborators shipped samples as frozen whole blood, isolated PBMCs, or DNA extracted from either of those sample types. The specimen was peripheral blood. The chain is made from TRBV9 and TRBJ2-1; a stretch of 8 junction bases matches TRBD2. This sequence originates from a woman in her fifties or sixties with COVID-19, enrolled during active disease. The nucleotides read TGTGCCAGCAGCGTAGCTCCGGGGGGGACCGATGAGCAGTTCTTC. Its translation is CASSVAPGGTDEQFF.